This TCR beta chain was sequenced during a study of control samples from healthy donors and cancer patients. Libraries were prepared by immunoSEQ multiplex PCR; TCRdb keeps only in-frame clonotypes and omits some of them. Among 130,000 to 150,000 clones listed, approximately 94% were seen once. Germline CDR1 and CDR2: MNHEY and SVGAGI. CDR3 size: 15 residues. With 5 bases removed from V and 5 bases from J, the gap between germline ends came to 18 bases. This clonotype was sampled from a man between 18 and 35 years old in good health. The genes are TRBV6-5 and TRBJ2-5; possible D gene TRBD2, 6 bases. The sample taken for sequencing was blood. The CDR3 nucleotides are TGTGCCAGCAGTAACGGCGGAGGGAGAGGGGAGACCCAGTACTTC. It yields the protein CASSNGGGRGETQYF.